Below are 7 T cell receptor beta chains sequenced from a single sample in a study of OX40 agonist ivuxolimab in advanced cancers. Libraries were prepared by immunoSEQ multiplex PCR; TCRdb keeps only in-frame clonotypes and omits some of them. This table has tens of thousands of clones, 70% to 90% appearing once. The sequencing used CD4+ or CD8+ T cells sorted from blood, collected in a trial of the OX40 agonist ivuxolimab. The receptors come from an adult with an advanced solid tumor such as melanoma, head and neck, liver or kidney cancer.

The gene calls are TRBV2 and TRBJ2-7, with 8 bases aligning to TRBD1. The CDR3 has 16 residues. Germline assignment: CDR1 SNHLY and CDR2 FYNNEI. Trimming took 5 bases from V and 2 from J; bases not matched to a gene: 11. The CDR3 reads CASSLPDRVVPYEQYF. CDR3 DNA: TGTGCCAGCAGTCTCCCGGACAGGGTAGTTCCCTACGAGCAGTACTTC.

The chain carries TRBV6-6 and TRBJ2-3; the match to TRBD1 covers 7 bases. CDR3 length: 15 amino acids. Looked up from germline, CDR1 is MNHNY and CDR2 is SVGAGI (reference sequence). V shed 5 bases, J shed 3 bases, and the junction held 8 bases outside the gene matches. The CDR3 sequence: CASSDRQGRTDTQYF. In DNA form, the CDR3 reads TGTGCCAGCAGTGACCGACAGGGACGTACAGATACGCAGTATTTT.

V usage is TRBV7-9 and J usage is TRBJ1-1; TRBD1 agrees at 8 bases. CDR3 length: 14 amino acids. CDR1 and CDR2 from the germline V gene are SEHNR and FQNEAQ (reference sequence). V was pared by 5 bases and J by 5 bases, with 7 bases of the junction left unmatched. The CDR3 coding sequence is TGTGCCAGCAGCACGGACAGGGAGTCAACTGAAGCTTTCTTT. This translates into CASSTDRESTEAFF.

This clone was counted a single time. The rearrangement links TRBV5-1 to TRBJ2-5; 7 bases map to TRBD1. Germline CDR1 reads SGHRS; CDR2 reads YFSETQ. The CDR3 is 15 amino acids. The V gene end was trimmed by 1 base and the J gene end by 5 bases; junction bases not matched to a gene: 8. CDR3 amino acids: CASSLSGQDGETQYF. For the CDR3, the DNA is TGCGCCAGCAGCTTGTCCGGACAGGACGGCGAGACCCAGTACTTC.

The chain has TRBV18 and TRBJ2-3; TRBD1 matches at 9 bases. Per the germline V gene, CDR1 is KGHSH and CDR2 is LQKENI. J gave up 2 bases and V 1 base, and 1 base lay outside the gene matches. This CDR3 is built from 15 residues. The CDR3 sequence: CASSPRTGVTDTQYF. The CDR3 DNA follows: TGTGCCAGCTCACCACGGACAGGGGTCACAGATACGCAGTATTTT.

J is TRBJ1-3 and V is TRBV9; TRBD1 aligns across 8 bases. The germline CDR1 and CDR2 sequences are SGDLS and YYNGEE. This CDR3 is built from 21 residues. The ends lost 3 bases at V and 3 bases at J; junction bases unmatched: 23. The chain's CDR3 is CASSAVAPGLGSGGRGNTIYF. The CDR3 coding sequence is TGTGCCAGCAGCGCAGTTGCACCGGGACTCGGATCAGGGGGCCGTGGAAACACCATATATTTT.

In its sample, this clone was seen once. The V call is TRBV27, the J call TRBJ1-3; weak D call: TRBD1 (5 bases). Trimming removed 5 bases from V and 4 bases from J, with 18 bases in between. The CDR3 runs 16 residues. Germline loops: CDR1 MNHEY, CDR2 SMNVEV (reference sequence). CDR3 amino acids: CASSPLWGTSGNTIYF. For the CDR3, the DNA is TGTGCCAGCAGTCCTCTTTGGGGGACTTCGGGAAACACCATATATTTT.